Given below is one T cell receptor beta chain in context. The data originate from a study of blood T cells in healthy people across ages. Primers used in a second PCR of roughly 6 to 11 cycles were a sample-barcoded 5' primer and a J-beta primer mix. TCRdb used MiXCR to reprocess the 5' RACE reads, holding one entry per CDR3 protein. Among around 520,000 distinct CDR3 sequences, about 27% were seen once, and the ten largest hold about 3.3%. The CDR3 has 15 amino acids. The germline V and J ends were trimmed by 6 bases and 0 bases, with 14 bases remaining between them. Germline CDR1 is SNHLY and CDR2 is FYNNEI. A further study also used this sample, focusing on T cells of mothers and their children.

Sequencing was done on a sample of blood. This TCR derives from a boy aged 2 to 10 in good health. J is TRBJ1-2 and V is TRBV2; the D gene is possibly TRBD1 (6 bases). This CDR3 reads CASRGLEGANYGYTF. In DNA, the CDR3 is TGTGCCAGCAGAGGGTTGGAGGGGGCTAACTATGGCTACACCTTC. Full variable domain (rest looked up from reference TRBV2 and TRBJ1-2): EPEVTQTPSHQVTQMGQEVILRCVPISNHLYFYWYRQILGQKVEFLVSFYNNEISEKSEIFDDQFSVERPDGSNFTLKIRSTKLEDSAMYFCASRGLEGANYGYTFGSGTRLTVV.